A single sample is the source of the 26 T cell receptor beta chains below, sequenced in a study of molecular identifiers for immune sequencing clone quantification. TCRdb ran MiXCR on the PCR reads and lists one entry per CDR3 protein. The sample lists a few hundred thousand distinct CDR3 sequences; roughly 24% were seen once. Sequenced input: naive CD8+ T cells from blood, with Jurkat cell RNA spiked in. The sample's subset: FACS-sorted CD8+CD4-CCR7+CD45RA+ naive T cells. These receptors all stem from a human donor in good health. Some libraries in this study had Jurkat cell RNA spiked in.

This clonotype was seen ten or more times. The chain is built from TRBV28 and TRBJ2-3; maybe TRBD2 (6 bases). The CDR3 totals 17 residues. The V and J ends lost 5 bases and 0 bases respectively, with 18 bases between them. Germline V CDR1 and CDR2: MDHEN, SYDVKM. The CDR3: CASSETGLAYSTDTQYF. The CDR3 DNA sequence: TGTGCCAGCAGTGAAACCGGTCTAGCGTATAGCACAGATACGCAGTATTTT.

In regard to this clonotype: This may be a read error: a much more frequent sequence differs by one nucleotide. The chain employs TRBV29-1 and TRBJ2-7, with 10 bases fitting TRBD1. Germline V gene lookup returns CDR1 SQVTM and CDR2 ANQGSEA. This CDR3 has 13 amino acids. The CDR3 here is CSVRGQGPYGQYF. The CDR3 coding sequence is TGCAGCGTTAGGGGACAGGGGCCCTACGGGCAGTACTTC.

The genes are TRBV4-3 and TRBJ2-2; 7 bases are shared with TRBD1. CDR3 length: 14 residues. The V segment lost 2 bases and the J segment 6 bases; nucleotides outside the gene matches: 3. Germline V gives CDR1 LGHNA, CDR2 YSLEER. The CDR3 reads CASSQNQGAGELFF. For the CDR3, the DNA is TGCGCCAGCAGCCAAAATCAGGGGGCCGGGGAGCTGTTTTTT.

A word on this clonotype: A single base separates this from a much larger clone, so it may be a read error. V gene TRBV12-3 or TRBV12-4 combines with J gene TRBJ2-4; D remains ambiguous. The CDR3 totals 12 residues. The germline V and J ends were trimmed by 1 base and 7 bases, with 5 bases remaining between them. The CDR3 loop reads CASSLGPNIQYF. In DNA, the CDR3 is TGTGCCAGCAGTTTAGGCCCGAACATTCAGTACTTC.

This clonotype was seen more than once but under ten times. The chain employs TRBV2 and TRBJ2-2, with D perhaps TRBD1 or TRBD2 (5 bases each). The germline V gene has CDR1 SNHLY and CDR2 FYNNEI. The CDR3 loop spans 15 amino acids. Between the trimmed V and J ends, which lost 3 bases and 4 bases, there was a span of 12 bases. CDR3 region: CASSDLRGGTGELFF. CDR3 DNA: TGTGCCAGCAGTGATCTACGGGGCGGCACCGGGGAGCTGTTTTTT.

The table lists this clonotype with a count of one. The missing conserved phenylalanine or tryptophan at the end of this CDR3 makes a read error likely. This sequence joins TRBV13 and TRBJ2-1; perhaps D is TRBD1 or TRBD2 (5 bases each). The CDR3 consists of 15 residues. Between the trimmed V and J ends, which lost 5 bases and 8 bases, there was a span of 19 bases. Germline V CDR1 and CDR2: PRHDT, FYEKMQ (reference sequence). The CDR3 reads CASSTRDHPEDEQFS. Written as DNA, the CDR3 is TGTGCCAGCAGCACCCGGGACCACCCCGAGGATGAGCAGTTCTCC.

This clonotype was counted many times. The chain uses TRBV6-5 and TRBJ2-5; either TRBD1 or TRBD2 may fit D (5 bases each). The CDR3 spans 14 residues. Trimming shortened V by 2 bases and J by 1 base, and 8 bases separated the two germline ends. CDR1 MNHEY and CDR2 SVGAGI come from the germline V gene. CDR3 sequence reads: CASSYPGPQETQYF. As DNA, the CDR3 is TGTGCCAGCAGTTACCCGGGGCCCCAAGAGACCCAGTACTTC.

This sequence joins TRBV4-1 and TRBJ2-7; the D gene is possibly TRBD1 (5 bases). The germline V and J ends were trimmed by 2 bases and 4 bases, with 18 bases remaining between them. Per germline, CDR1 MGHRA and CDR2 YSYEKL. The CDR3 is 16 residues long. CDR3 residues: CASSQTAQGIGYEQYF. The CDR3 DNA sequence: TGCGCCAGCAGCCAAACGGCTCAGGGTATCGGATACGAGCAGTACTTC.

This clonotype was seen many times. This chain connects TRBV12-3 or TRBV12-4 to TRBJ2-7; 10 nucleotides align to TRBD2. Unmatched junction bases numbered 4, after V lost 0 bases and J lost 2 bases. This CDR3 region has 16 residues. The DNA for the CDR3 is TGTGCCAGCAGTTTAGCGGAGCGGGGGGGAACCTACGAGCAGTACTTC. It codes for CASSLAERGGTYEQYF.

This clonotype was detected ten times or more. V usage is TRBV9 and J usage is TRBJ2-2; no firm D call. In germline, CDR1 is SGDLS, CDR2 YYNGEE. Trimming removed 0 bases from V and 6 bases from J, with 3 bases in between. This CDR3 comprises 12 residues. CDR3: CASSVVPGELFF. Here the CDR3 DNA reads TGTGCCAGCAGCGTAGTTCCCGGGGAGCTGTTTTTT. The entire variable domain, with the rest obtained from reference TRBV9 and TRBJ2-2, is as follows: DSGVTQTPKHLITATGQRVTLRCSPRSGDLSVYWYQQSLDQGLQFLIQYYNGEERAKGNILERFSAQQFPDLHSELNLSSLELGDSALYFCASSVVPGELFFGEGSRLTVL.

This clonotype was seen at least ten times. This chain joins TRBV7-6 and TRBJ1-1, with 8 positions matching TRBD1. The trim removed 5 bases at V and 1 base at J, leaving 9 bases unmatched. This CDR3 region has 16 residues. The germline gives CDR1 SGHVS, CDR2 FNYEAQ. The CDR3 DNA is TGTGCCAGCAGCCAACCCCCGGGGACAGGGAACACTGAAGCTTTCTTT. Translation: CASSQPPGTGNTEAFF.

This clonotype was picked up a small number of times. The chain combines TRBV7-8 with TRBJ1-1, with D possibly matching TRBD1 (5 bases). This CDR3 has 15 amino acids. The germline gives CDR1 SGHVS, CDR2 FQNEAQ. V was shortened by 2 bases and J by 4 bases, with 14 bases between the two germline ends. CDR3 sequence: CASSLSRGAFTEAFF. The DNA of the CDR3 is TGTGCCAGCAGCTTATCGAGGGGCGCATTCACTGAAGCTTTCTTT.

This clonotype appeared many times. CDR3 coding DNA: TGTGCCAGCAGCTTAAAGGGGATAAGCAATCAGCCCCAGCATTTT. Its translation: CASSLKGISNQPQHF. The genes are TRBV13 and TRBJ1-5; possibly TRBD1 for D (5 bases). There are 15 residues in the CDR3. Germline assignment: CDR1 PRHDT and CDR2 FYEKMQ (reference sequence). Trimming stripped 2 bases from V and 1 base from J, with 9 bases between.

About this clonotype itself: Given a much more abundant clone one base away, this may be a read error. V is TRBV28 and J is TRBJ2-7, with D tentatively TRBD2 (5 bases). CDR3 length: 12 residues. Germline V gene sequence: CDR1 MDHEN, CDR2 SYDVKM. The CDR3 loop reads CASNLAFYEQYF. CDR3 coding DNA: TGTGCCAGCAATTTAGCGTTCTACGAGCAGTACTTC.

To note about this clonotype: A single base separates this from a much larger clone, so it may be a read error. V usage is TRBV5-1 and J usage is TRBJ1-4; D uncertain. Germline V gives CDR1 SGHRS, CDR2 YFSETQ. This CDR3 has 14 amino acids. The CDR3 DNA sequence: TGCGCCAGCAGCTTTTTAGGATTGAATGAAAATCTGTTTTTT. This encodes CASSFLGLNENLFF.

Notes on this clonotype: A much more abundant neighbour one base away suggests this may be a read error. V is TRBV2 and J is TRBJ2-7; 7 bases are shared with TRBD1. The length of the CDR3 is 15 residues. Germline loops: CDR1 SNHLY, CDR2 FYNNEI. CDR3 sequence reads: CASSEFRQGPYERYF. The CDR3 nucleotides are TGTGCCAGCAGTGAATTCAGACAGGGTCCCTACGAGCGGTACTTC.

This clonotype has at least ten counts. The CDR3 DNA sequence: TGTGCCAGCAGAGCCGGGACAGCGAACACCGGGGAGCTGTTTTTT. It encodes CASRAGTANTGELFF. The chain combines TRBV27 with TRBJ2-2; 7 bases match TRBD1. Per the germline V gene, CDR1 is MNHEY and CDR2 is SMNVEV (reference sequence). With V trimmed by 6 bases and J by 0 bases, 4 bases remained unmatched. This CDR3 spans 15 amino acids.

This clonotype was seen many times. CDR3 residues: CASSLAAGTEAFF. Here the CDR3 DNA reads TGTGCCAGCAGCTTGGCCGCAGGCACCGAAGCTTTCTTT. The chain combines TRBV5-6 with TRBJ1-1; D remains ambiguous. This CDR3 comprises 13 residues. Germline V lookup: CDR1 SGHDT, CDR2 YYEEEE. V shed 0 bases and J shed 8 bases, with 11 bases lying between them.

This chain connects TRBV5-6 to TRBJ2-7, with 10 bases fitting TRBD1. Looked up from germline, CDR1 is SGHDT and CDR2 is YYEEEE. CDR3 size: 14 residues. V gave up 3 bases and J gave up 3 bases; unmatched junction bases: 3. The CDR3: CASSWDRGGYEQYF. In nucleotides, the CDR3 is TGTGCCAGCAGCTGGGACAGGGGTGGCTACGAGCAGTACTTC.

As regards this clonotype: With a much larger clone just one base away, this may be a read error. The V call is TRBV20-1, the J call TRBJ2-5; possibly TRBD1 for D (5 bases). The CDR3 contains 12 residues. Looked up from germline, CDR1 is DFQATT and CDR2 is SNEGSKA (reference sequence). CDR3 sequence: CSARTVREPQYF. CDR3 bases: TGCAGTGCTAGGACAGTGCGAGAGCCCCAGTACTTC.

The V gene is TRBV6-1, the J gene TRBJ2-1, with TRBD1 matching 8 bases. The CDR3 loop spans 13 amino acids. V lost 11 bases, J lost 4 bases, and 7 bases stayed unmatched. CDR1 is MNHNS, CDR2 SASEGT, per germline. CDR3 in DNA: TGTGCCCGCCCGGGACAGGAGTACAATGAGCAGTTCTTC. Translation: CARPGQEYNEQFF.

The sample holds many counts of this clonotype. CDR3 coding DNA: TGTGCCAGCAGCTGGAGCCGGGACAGGCCCCGGGGCTATCAAGAGACCCAGTACTTC. Translating it yields CASSWSRDRPRGYQETQYF. The chain combines TRBV7-6 with TRBJ2-5, with TRBD1 identical over 8 bases. CDR1 is SGHVS, CDR2 FNYEAQ, per germline. This CDR3 spans 19 amino acids. J gave up 2 bases and V 4 bases, and 18 bases lay outside the gene matches.

Turning to this clonotype: A junction boundary mismatches the germline segment, possibly from a read error. V gene TRBV7-9 combines with J gene TRBJ1-4; tentative D call: TRBD1 (6 bases). In germline, CDR1 is SEHNR, CDR2 FQNEAQ (reference sequence). The CDR3 extends over 15 amino acids. CDR3 nucleotides: TGTGCCAACAGCTTGGGGGCAGCAACTAATGAAAAACTGTTTTTT. Translating gives CANSLGAATNEKLFF.

As for this clonotype: A much more abundant neighbour one base away suggests this may be a read error. The J gene is TRBJ2-1, the V gene TRBV24-1, with D maybe TRBD2 (5 bases). The germline gives CDR1 KGHDR, CDR2 SFDVKD. The CDR3 contains 15 residues. The CDR3 spells CATSDSGLNYNEQSF. For the CDR3, the DNA is TGTGCCACCAGTGATTCAGGACTTAACTACAATGAGCAGTCCTTC.

To note about this clonotype: This likely comes from a read error, as the CDR3 has no conserved phenylalanine or tryptophan at its end. This rearrangement joins TRBV19 to TRBJ2-7; D is perhaps TRBD2 (5 bases). CDR3 length equals 14 residues. Germline V lookup: CDR1 LNHDA, CDR2 SQIVND (reference sequence). V was trimmed by 4 bases and J by 5 bases, leaving 15 bases between them. CDR3 loop: CASSTRAFNHEQYL. The CDR3 region has the DNA TGTGCCAGTAGTACGCGGGCATTTAACCACGAGCAGTACCTC.

This clonotype appeared many times. The CDR3 loop reads CSARTSGSYEQYF. Written as DNA, the CDR3 is TGCAGTGCTAGGACTAGCGGGTCCTACGAGCAGTACTTC. J is TRBJ2-7 and V is TRBV20-1; 10 nucleotides match TRBD2. Trimming cost V 3 bases and J 1 base; bases outside gene matches: 0. This CDR3 is built from 13 residues. The germline gives CDR1 DFQATT, CDR2 SNEGSKA (reference sequence).